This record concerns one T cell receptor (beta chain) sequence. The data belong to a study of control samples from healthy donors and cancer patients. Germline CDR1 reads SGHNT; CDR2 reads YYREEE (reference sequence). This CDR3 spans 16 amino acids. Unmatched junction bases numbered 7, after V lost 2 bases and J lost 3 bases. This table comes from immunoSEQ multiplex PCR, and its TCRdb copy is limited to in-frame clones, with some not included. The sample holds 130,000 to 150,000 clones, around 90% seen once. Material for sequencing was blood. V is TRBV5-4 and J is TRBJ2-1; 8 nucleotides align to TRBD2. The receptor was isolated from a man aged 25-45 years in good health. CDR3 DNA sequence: TGTGCCAGCAGCTTCCGTGCGGGAGGTAGCTACAATGAGCAGTTCTTC. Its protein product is CASSFRAGGSYNEQFF.